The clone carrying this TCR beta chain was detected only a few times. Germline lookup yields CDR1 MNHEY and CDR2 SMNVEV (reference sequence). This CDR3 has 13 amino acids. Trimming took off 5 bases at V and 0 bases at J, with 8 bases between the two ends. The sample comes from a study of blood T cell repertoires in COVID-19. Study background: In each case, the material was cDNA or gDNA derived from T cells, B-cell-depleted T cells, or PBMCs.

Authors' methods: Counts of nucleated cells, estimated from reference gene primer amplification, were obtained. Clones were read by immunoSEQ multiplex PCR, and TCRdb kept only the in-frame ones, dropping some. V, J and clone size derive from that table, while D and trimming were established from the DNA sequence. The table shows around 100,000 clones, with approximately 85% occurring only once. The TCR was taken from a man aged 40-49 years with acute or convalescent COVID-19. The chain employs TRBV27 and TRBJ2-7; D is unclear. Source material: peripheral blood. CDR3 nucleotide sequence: TGTGCCAGCAGTCCCGTTAGCTCCTACGAGCAGTACTTC. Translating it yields CASSPVSSYEQYF.